This entry describes one T cell receptor beta chain. Antigen specificity is unknown. TCRdb used MiXCR to reprocess the reads, holding one entry per CDR3 protein. The sample comprises a few hundred thousand distinct CDR3 sequences, under 45% of which are singletons, and about half rests with the top ten. The CDR3 extends over 16 amino acids. The V gene lost 1 base and the J gene lost 0 bases, with 9 bases spanning the gap. Germline CDR1 is SGHTA and CDR2 is FQGNSA. This specimen belongs to a study of T cell repertoires in cytomegalovirus infection. Study as a whole: Epitope selection comprised recently identified HLA-C-restricted CMV epitopes and well-studied HLA-B-restricted CMV epitopes. Public TCR beta signatures indicated both CMV infection and matching HLA type.

The study, taken as a whole, reports: HLA-C-restricted, CMV-specific TCR beta clonotypes were dominant ex vivo. Carriers of CMV and the relevant HLA type were discriminated by public TCR beta frequency.

This receptor was identified in a human donor in good health (CMV status not recorded). Some clones in this sample may be carry-over from other donors' samples. The chain recombines TRBV7-2 with TRBJ2-2; a weak D match, TRBD2 (5 bases). The input for sequencing was cultured PBMCs, taken from culture after CMV antigen stimulation. The CDR3 protein is CASSLVRAANTGELFF. DNA for the CDR3: TGTGCCAGCAGCTTAGTGCGAGCGGCGAACACCGGGGAGCTGTTTTTT.